This T cell receptor (beta chain) was retrieved from a study of technical replicates of blood from a few donors. Trimming cost V 5 bases and J 0 bases, with 10 bases left between them. In germline, CDR1 is LNHDA, CDR2 SQIVND (reference sequence). The CDR3 totals 14 residues. Measured with immunoSEQ multiplex PCR; TCRdb has only the in-frame clones, and not every one. The sample comprises just over 95,000 clones, almost 96% of which are singletons, and less than 0.25% rests with the top ten. Sequenced material: T cells isolated from PBMCs. The sequence came from a human donor in good health. The rearrangement joins TRBV19 to TRBJ1-1; D is uncertain. CDR3 amino acids: CASSVVHLNTEAFF. CDR3 coding DNA: TGTGCCAGTAGTGTAGTCCATCTGAACACTGAAGCTTTCTTT.